This T cell receptor beta chain was sequenced in a study of glioma-infiltrating T cells. Note on this clonotype: The antigen is unknown.

Using RNA template, CDR3s of TCR alpha and beta were amplified with iRepertoire arm-PCR. Tissue mRNA or PBMC total RNA, about 90-450 ng, went into one-step reverse transcription and amplification. Via MiXCR, TCRdb re-called the multiplex PCR reads, giving one row per CDR3 protein. Of tens of thousands of distinct CDR3 sequences listed, approximately 39% are singletons. J gave up 7 bases and V 4 bases, and 7 bases lay outside the gene matches. The CDR3 runs to 15 residues. From germline, CDR1 is SGHRS and CDR2 YFSETQ. Study-wide findings and caveats: Very few CDR3 sequences were shared between tissue and blood. Tissue-blood divergence was below expectation in non-neoplastic patients, above in gliomas.

The sequence was collected from a human donor with low-grade glioma or glioblastoma, undergoing nonglioma brain surgery, or in good health (not recorded which). The chain links TRBV5-1 to TRBJ2-3; the match to TRBD2 covers 12 bases. The sample taken for sequencing was glioma tissue, nonneoplastic brain tissue, or PBMCs (not recorded which). The CDR3 DNA is TGCGCCAGCAGCCCACAGACTAGCGGGGGTAATACGCAGTATTTT. Protein product: CASSPQTSGGNTQYF.